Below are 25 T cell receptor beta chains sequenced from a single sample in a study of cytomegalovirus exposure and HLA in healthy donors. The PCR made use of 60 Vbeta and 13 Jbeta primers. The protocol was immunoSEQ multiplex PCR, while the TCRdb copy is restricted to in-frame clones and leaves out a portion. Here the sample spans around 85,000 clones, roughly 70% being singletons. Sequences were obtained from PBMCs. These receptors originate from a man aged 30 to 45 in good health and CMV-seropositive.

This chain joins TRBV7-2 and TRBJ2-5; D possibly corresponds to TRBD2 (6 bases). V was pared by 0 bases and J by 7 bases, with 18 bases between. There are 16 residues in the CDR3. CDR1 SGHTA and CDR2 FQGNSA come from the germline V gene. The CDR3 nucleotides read TGTGCCAGCAGCTTAGCGCTTCTGGCGGCCGGGGGGACCCAGTACTTC. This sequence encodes CASSLALLAAGGTQYF.

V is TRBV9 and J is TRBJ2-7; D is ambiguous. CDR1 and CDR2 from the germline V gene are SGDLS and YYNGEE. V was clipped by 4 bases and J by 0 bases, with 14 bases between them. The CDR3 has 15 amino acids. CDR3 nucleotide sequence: TGTGCCAGCAGCTCCAACTACCGTAGCTCCTACGAGCAGTACTTC. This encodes CASSSNYRSSYEQYF.

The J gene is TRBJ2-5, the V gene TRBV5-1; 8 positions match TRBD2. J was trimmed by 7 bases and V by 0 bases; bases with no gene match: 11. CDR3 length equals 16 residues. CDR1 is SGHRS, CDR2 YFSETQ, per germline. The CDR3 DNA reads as TGCGCCAGCAGCTTGGGACGGGGGGGACCACGCGGGACCCAGTACTTC. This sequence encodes CASSLGRGGPRGTQYF. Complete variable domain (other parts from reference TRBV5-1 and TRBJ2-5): KAGVTQTPRYLIKTRGQQVTLSCSPISGHRSVSWYQQTPGQGLQFLFEYFSETQRNKGNFPGRFSGRQFSNSRSEMNVSTLELGDSALYLCASSLGRGGPRGTQYFGPGTRLLVL.

CDR3 nucleotide sequence: TGTGCCAGCAGTACAGGGGGCTTCGCGTGGCGAGCTTTCTTT. This codes for CASSTGGFAWRAFF. The J gene is TRBJ1-1, the V gene TRBV28, with 9 bases lining up with TRBD1. The CDR3 is 14 residues long. V lost 5 bases to trimming and J lost 10 bases; unmatched junction nucleotides: 11. CDR1 and CDR2 from the germline V gene are MDHEN and SYDVKM.

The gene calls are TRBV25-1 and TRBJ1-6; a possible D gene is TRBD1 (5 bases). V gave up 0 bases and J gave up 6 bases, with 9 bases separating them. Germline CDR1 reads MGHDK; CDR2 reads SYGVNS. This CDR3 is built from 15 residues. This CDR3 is CASSEYAGVNSPLHF. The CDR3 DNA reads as TGTGCCAGCAGTGAATATGCGGGGGTTAATTCACCCCTCCACTTT. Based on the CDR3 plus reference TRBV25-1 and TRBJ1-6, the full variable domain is EADIYQTPRYLVIGTGKKITLECSQTMGHDKMYWYQQDPGMELHLIHYSYGVNSTEKGDLSSESTVSRIRTEHFPLTLESARPSHTSQYLCASSEYAGVNSPLHFGNGTRLTVT.

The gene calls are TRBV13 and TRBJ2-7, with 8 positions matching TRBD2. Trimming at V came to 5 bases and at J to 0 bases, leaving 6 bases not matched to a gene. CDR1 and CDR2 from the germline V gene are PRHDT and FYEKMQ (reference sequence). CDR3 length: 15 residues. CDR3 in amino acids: CASSISGVSSYEQYF. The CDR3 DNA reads TGTGCCAGCAGCATTAGCGGGGTAAGCTCCTACGAGCAGTACTTC.

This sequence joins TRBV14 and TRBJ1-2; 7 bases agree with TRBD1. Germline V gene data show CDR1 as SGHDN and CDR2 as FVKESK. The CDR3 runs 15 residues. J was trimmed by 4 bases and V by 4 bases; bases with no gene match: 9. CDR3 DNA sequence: TGTGCCAGCAGCCCCCGGGCAGGGGGTTCCTATGGCTACACCTTC. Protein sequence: CASSPRAGGSYGYTF.

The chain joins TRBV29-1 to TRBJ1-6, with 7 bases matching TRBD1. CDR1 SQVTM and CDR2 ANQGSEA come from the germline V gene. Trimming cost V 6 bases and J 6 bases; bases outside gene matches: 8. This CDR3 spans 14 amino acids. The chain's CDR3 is CSVREGGLNSPLHF. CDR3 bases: TGCAGCGTCCGTGAAGGGGGCCTTAATTCACCCCTCCACTTT.

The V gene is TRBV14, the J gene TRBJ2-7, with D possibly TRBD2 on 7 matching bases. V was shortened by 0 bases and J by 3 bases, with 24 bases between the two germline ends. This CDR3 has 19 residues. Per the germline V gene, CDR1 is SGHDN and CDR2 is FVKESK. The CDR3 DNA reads TGTGCCAGCAGCCAAGAGGGCTGGGGGGGGGCTCTATTGTACTACGAGCAGTACTTC. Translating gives CASSQEGWGGALLYYEQYF.

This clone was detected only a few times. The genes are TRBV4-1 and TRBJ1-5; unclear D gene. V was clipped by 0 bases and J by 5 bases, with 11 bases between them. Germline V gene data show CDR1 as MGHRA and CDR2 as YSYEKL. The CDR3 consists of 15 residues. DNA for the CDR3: TGCGCCAGCAGCCAAGAATCGGGAGGCTATCAGCCCCAGCATTTT. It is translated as CASSQESGGYQPQHF.

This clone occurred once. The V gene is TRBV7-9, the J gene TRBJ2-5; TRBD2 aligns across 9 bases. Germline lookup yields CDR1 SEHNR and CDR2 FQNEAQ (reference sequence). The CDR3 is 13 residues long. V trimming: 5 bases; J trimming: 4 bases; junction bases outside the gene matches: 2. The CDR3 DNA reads TGTGCCAGCAGCATGGGACTAGCAGAGACCCAGTACTTC. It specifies CASSMGLAETQYF.

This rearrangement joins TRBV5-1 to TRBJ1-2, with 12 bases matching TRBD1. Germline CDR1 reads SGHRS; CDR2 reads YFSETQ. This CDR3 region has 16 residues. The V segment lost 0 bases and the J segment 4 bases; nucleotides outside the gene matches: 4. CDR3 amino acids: CASSLGGTGGSYGYTF. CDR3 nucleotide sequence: TGCGCCAGCAGCTTGGGCGGGACAGGGGGCTCCTATGGCTACACCTTC. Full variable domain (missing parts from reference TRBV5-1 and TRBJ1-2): KAGVTQTPRYLIKTRGQQVTLSCSPISGHRSVSWYQQTPGQGLQFLFEYFSETQRNKGNFPGRFSGRQFSNSRSEMNVSTLELGDSALYLCASSLGGTGGSYGYTFGSGTRLTVV.

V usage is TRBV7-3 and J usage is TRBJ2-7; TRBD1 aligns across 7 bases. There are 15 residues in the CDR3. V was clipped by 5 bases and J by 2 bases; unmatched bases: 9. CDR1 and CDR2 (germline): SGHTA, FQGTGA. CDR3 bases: TGTGCCAGCAGCCAAGCCGGGACAGAGACCTACGAGCAGTACTTC. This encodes CASSQAGTETYEQYF. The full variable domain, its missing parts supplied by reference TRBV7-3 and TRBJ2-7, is GAGVSQTPSNKVTEKGKYVELRCDPISGHTALYWYRQSLGQGPEFLIYFQGTGAADDSGLPNDRFFAVRPEGSVSTLKIQRTERGDSAVYLCASSQAGTETYEQYFGPGTRLTVT.

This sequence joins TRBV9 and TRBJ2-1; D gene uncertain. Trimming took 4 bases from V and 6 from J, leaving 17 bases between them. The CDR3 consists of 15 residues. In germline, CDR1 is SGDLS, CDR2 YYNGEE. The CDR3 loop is CASSLLDSSPNEQFF. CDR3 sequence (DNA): TGTGCCAGCAGCCTCCTAGACTCGTCTCCCAATGAGCAGTTCTTC.

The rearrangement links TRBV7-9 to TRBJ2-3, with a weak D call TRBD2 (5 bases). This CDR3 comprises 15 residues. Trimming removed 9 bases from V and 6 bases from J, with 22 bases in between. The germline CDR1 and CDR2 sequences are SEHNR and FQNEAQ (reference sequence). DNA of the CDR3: TGTGCCAGTCCGGAAGGAGGAACACCTAGGGATACGCAGTATTTT. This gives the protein CASPEGGTPRDTQYF. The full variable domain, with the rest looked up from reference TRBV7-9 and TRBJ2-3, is DTGVSQNPRHKITKRGQNVTFRCDPISEHNRLYWYRQTLGQGPEFLTYFQNEAQLEKSRLLSDRFSAERPKGSFSTLEIQRTEQGDSAMYLCASPEGGTPRDTQYFGPGTRLTVL.

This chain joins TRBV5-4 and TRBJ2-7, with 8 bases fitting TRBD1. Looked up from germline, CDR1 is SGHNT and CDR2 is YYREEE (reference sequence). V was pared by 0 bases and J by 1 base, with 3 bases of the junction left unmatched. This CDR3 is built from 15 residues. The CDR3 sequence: CASSLATGESYEQYF. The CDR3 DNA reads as TGTGCCAGCAGCTTGGCGACAGGGGAATCCTACGAGCAGTACTTC.

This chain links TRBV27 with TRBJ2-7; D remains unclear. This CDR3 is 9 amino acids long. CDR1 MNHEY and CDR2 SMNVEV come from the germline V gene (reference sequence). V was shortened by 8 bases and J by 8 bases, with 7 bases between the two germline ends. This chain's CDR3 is CASGWQQYF. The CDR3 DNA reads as TGTGCCAGCGGTTGGCAGCAGTACTTC.

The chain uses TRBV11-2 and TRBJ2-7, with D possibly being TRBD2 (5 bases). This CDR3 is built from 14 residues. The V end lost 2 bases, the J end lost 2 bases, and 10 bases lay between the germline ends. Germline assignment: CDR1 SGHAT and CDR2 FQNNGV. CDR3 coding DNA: TGTGCCAGCAGCTTAAGTGGGAGCCCCTACGAGCAGTACTTC. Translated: CASSLSGSPYEQYF.

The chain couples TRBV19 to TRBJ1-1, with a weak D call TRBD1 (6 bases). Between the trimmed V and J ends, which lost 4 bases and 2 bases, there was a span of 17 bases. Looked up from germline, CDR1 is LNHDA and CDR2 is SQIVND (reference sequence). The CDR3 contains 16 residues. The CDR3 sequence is CASSRGGGATNTEAFF. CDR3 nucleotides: TGTGCCAGTAGTAGAGGGGGGGGCGCAACAAACACTGAAGCTTTCTTT.

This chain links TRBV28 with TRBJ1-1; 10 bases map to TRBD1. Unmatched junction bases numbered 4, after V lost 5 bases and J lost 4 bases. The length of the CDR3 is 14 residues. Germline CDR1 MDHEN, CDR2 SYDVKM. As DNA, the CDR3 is TGTGCCAGCAGTCCCGGGACAGGGGCCACTGAAGCTTTCTTT. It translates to CASSPGTGATEAFF.

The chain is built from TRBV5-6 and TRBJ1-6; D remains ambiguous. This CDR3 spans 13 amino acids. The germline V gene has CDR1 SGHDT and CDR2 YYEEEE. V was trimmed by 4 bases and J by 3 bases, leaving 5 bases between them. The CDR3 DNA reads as TGTGCCAGCAGCAGCGTCTATAATTCACCCCTCCACTTT. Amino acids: CASSSVYNSPLHF.

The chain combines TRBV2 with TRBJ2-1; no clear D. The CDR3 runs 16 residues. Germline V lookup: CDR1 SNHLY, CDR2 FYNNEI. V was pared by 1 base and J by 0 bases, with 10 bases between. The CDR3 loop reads CASSEVSASSYNEQFF. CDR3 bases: TGTGCCAGCAGTGAAGTGAGCGCAAGCTCCTACAATGAGCAGTTCTTC.

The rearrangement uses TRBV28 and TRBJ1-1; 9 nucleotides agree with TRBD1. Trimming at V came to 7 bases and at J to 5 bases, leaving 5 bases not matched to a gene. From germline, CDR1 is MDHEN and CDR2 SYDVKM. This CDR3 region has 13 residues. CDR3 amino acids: CASIGQGMTEAFF. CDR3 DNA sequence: TGTGCCAGCATCGGACAGGGGATGACTGAAGCTTTCTTT.

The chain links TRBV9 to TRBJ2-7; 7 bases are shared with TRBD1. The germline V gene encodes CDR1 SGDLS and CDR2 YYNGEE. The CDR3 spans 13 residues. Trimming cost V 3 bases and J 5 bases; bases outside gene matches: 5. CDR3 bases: TGTGCCAGCAGCGCAACAGGGGCCGACGAGCAGTACTTC. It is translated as CASSATGADEQYF.

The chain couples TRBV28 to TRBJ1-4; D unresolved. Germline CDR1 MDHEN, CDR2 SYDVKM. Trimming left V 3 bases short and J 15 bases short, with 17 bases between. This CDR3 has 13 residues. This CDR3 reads CASSFSPSDLVFF. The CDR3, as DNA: TGTGCCAGCAGTTTTAGCCCGTCCGACTTGGTGTTTTTT.